Sequencing of this T cell receptor (beta chain) was carried out in a study of blood T cell repertoires in COVID-19. Turning to the study itself: Some COVID-19 samples were acute and others convalescent; all came from the United States, Italy and Spain. Sources were T cells, B-cell-depleted T cells, or PBMCs; the material itself was cDNA or gDNA.

Data came from immunoSEQ multiplex PCR; TCRdb stores just in-frame clones and leaves some out. The repertoire holds more than 120,000 clones, with approximately 84% as singletons. The TCR was taken from a human donor in a cohort sampled during active COVID-19. Sequences were obtained from peripheral blood.

The CDR3 sequence is CASSVHGGTETQYF. CDR3 bases: TGTGCCAGCAGCGTACATGGGGGGACGGAGACCCAGTACTTC. This chain uses TRBV9 with TRBJ2-5, with D possibly being TRBD2 (6 bases). Germline lookup yields CDR1 SGDLS and CDR2 YYNGEE. This CDR3 is built from 14 residues. V lost 1 base and J lost 5, with 12 bases in between.